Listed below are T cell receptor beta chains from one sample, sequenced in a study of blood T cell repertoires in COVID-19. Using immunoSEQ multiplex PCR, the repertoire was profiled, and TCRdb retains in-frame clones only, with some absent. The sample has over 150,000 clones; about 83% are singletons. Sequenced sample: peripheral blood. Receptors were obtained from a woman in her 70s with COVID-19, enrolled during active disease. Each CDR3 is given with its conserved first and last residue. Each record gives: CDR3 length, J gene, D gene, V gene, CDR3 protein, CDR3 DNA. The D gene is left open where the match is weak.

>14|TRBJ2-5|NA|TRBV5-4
CASSLVQSQETQYF
TGTGCCAGCAGCTTGGTACAATCCCAAGAGACCCAGTACTTC
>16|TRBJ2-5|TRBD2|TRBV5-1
CASSKTSGTYQETQYF
TGCGCCAGCAGCAAAACTAGCGGGACTTACCAAGAGACCCAGTACTTC
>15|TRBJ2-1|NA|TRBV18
CASSPGARSYHEQFF
TGTGCCAGCTCACCAGGGGCTAGATCTTACCATGAGCAGTTCTTC
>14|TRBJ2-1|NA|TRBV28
CASSLGLSLYEQFF
TGTGCCAGCAGTTTAGGGCTGTCTCTATATGAGCAGTTCTTC
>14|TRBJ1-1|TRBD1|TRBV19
CASSPGQKNTEAFF
TGTGCCAGTAGCCCGGGACAGAAGAACACTGAAGCTTTCTTT
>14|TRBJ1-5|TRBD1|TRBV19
CASRGDRGNQPQHF
TGTGCCAGTAGGGGGGACAGGGGAAATCAGCCCCAGCATTTT
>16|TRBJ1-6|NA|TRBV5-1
CASSLEFPGKNSPLHF
TGCGCCAGCAGCTTGGAGTTTCCAGGGAAGAACTCACCCCTCCACTTT
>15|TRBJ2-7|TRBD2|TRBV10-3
CAISDLGGSNYEQYF
TGTGCCATCAGTGACTTGGGCGGGAGTAACTACGAGCAGTACTTC
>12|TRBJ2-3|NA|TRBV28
CASSLPGDTQYF
TGTGCCAGCAGTTTACCAGGGGACACGCAGTATTTT
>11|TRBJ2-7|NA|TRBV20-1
CSAPTSYEQYF
TGCAGTGCACCTACTAGCTACGAGCAGTACTTC
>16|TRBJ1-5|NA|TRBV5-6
CASSSRSAGSRQPQHF
TGTGCCAGCAGCTCCCGGTCCGCAGGATCCCGTCAGCCCCAGCATTTT